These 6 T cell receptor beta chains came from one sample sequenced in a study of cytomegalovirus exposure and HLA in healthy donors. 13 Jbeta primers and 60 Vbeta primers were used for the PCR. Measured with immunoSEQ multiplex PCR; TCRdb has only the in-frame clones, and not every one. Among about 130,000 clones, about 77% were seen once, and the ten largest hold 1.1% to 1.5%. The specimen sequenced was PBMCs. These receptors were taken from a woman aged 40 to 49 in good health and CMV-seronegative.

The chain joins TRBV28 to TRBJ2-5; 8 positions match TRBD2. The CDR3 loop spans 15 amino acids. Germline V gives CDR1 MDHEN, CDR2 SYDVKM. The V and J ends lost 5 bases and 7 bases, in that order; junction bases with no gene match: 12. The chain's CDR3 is CASSPTGGGRGTQYF. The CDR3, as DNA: TGTGCCAGCAGTCCCACCGGGGGGGGACGGGGGACCCAGTACTTC.

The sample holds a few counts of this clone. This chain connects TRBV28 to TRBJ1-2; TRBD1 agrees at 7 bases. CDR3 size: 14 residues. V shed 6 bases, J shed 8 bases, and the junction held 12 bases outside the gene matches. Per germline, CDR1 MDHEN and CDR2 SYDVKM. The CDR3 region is CASRATGQHMGYTF. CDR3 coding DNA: TGTGCCAGCAGGGCCACGGGACAGCATATGGGCTACACCTTC.

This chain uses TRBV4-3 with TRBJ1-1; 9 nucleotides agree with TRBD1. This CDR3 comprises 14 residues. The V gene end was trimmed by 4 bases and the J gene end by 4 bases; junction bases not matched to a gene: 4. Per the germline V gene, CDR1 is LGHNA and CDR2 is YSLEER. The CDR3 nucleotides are TGCGCCAGCAGCCCAACAGGGGGCATCACTGAAGCTTTCTTT. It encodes CASSPTGGITEAFF.

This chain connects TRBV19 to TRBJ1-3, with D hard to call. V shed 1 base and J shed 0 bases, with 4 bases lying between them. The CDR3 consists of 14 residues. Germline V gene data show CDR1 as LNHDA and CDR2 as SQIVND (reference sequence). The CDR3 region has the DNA TGTGCCAGTAGTATAGGGAGCTCTGGAAACACCATATATTTT. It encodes CASSIGSSGNTIYF. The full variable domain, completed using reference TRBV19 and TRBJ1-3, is DGGITQSPKYLFRKEGQNVTLSCEQNLNHDAMYWYRQDPGQGLRLIYYSQIVNDFQKGDIAEGYSVSREKKESFPLTVTSAQKNPTAFYLCASSIGSSGNTIYFGEGSWLTVV.

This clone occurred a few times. CDR3 amino acids: CASSVGHDNSPLHF. The CDR3 bases are TGTGCCAGCAGCGTAGGGCATGATAATTCACCCCTCCACTTT. The rearrangement uses TRBV9 and TRBJ1-6; D gene ambiguous. V lost 0 bases to trimming and J lost 5 bases, with 6 bases between them. The CDR3 consists of 14 residues. CDR1 and CDR2 (germline): SGDLS, YYNGEE.

The CDR3 here is CASSVVGAGVDNEQFF. The CDR3 bases are TGCGCCAGCAGCGTCGTTGGGGCGGGGGTCGACAATGAGCAGTTCTTC. The chain uses TRBV5-1 and TRBJ2-1; the match to TRBD2 covers 7 bases. The CDR3 spans 16 residues. J was trimmed by 5 bases and V by 4 bases; bases with no gene match: 12. Germline-derived CDR1 and CDR2 are SGHRS and YFSETQ.